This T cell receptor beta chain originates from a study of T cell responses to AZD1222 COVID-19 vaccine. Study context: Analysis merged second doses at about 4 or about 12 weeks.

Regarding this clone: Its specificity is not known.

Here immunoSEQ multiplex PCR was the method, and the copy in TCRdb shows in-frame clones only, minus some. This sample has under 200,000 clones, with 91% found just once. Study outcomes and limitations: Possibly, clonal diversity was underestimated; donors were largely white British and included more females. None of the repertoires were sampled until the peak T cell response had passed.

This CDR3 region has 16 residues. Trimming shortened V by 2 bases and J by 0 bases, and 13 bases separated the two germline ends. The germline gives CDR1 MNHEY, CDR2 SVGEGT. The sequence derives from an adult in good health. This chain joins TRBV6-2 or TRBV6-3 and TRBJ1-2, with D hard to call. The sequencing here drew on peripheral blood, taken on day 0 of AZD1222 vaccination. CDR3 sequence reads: CASSYRAAVANYGYTF. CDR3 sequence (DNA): TGTGCCAGCAGTTACAGGGCAGCTGTAGCTAACTATGGCTACACCTTC.